This record looks at one T cell receptor (beta chain) sequence and its context. Its antigen is not identified. The method was immunoSEQ multiplex PCR; TCRdb's version includes in-frame clones alone and lacks a portion of them. The sample records about 120,000 clones, around nine tenths being singletons. The sample belongs to a study of graft-versus-host responses after intestinal transplantation. The CDR3 is 19 amino acids. The germline CDR1 and CDR2 sequences are WNHNN and SYGVQD (reference sequence). Unmatched junction bases numbered 19, after V lost 8 bases and J lost 2 bases. The rearrangement uses TRBV10-1 and TRBJ1-5; TRBD1 agrees at 9 bases. The receptor was derived from a human donor who received an intestinal transplant. Sequences were derived from unstimulated CD4+ T cells sorted from spleen or lymph node cells, sampled before intestinal transplant. CDR3: CASDAAGTGWNLGNQPQHF. CDR3 in DNA: TGCGCCAGCGACGCTGCCGGGACAGGGTGGAATTTAGGCAATCAGCCCCAGCATTTT.